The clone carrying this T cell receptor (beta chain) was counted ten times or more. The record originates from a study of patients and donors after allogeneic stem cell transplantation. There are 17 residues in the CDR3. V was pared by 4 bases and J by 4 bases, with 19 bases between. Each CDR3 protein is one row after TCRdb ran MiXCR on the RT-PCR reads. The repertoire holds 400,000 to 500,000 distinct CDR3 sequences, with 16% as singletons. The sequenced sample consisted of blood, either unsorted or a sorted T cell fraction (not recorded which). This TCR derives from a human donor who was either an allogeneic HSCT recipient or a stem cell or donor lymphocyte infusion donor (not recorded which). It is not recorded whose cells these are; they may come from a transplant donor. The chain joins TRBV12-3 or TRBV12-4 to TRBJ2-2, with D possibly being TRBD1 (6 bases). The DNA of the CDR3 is TGTGCCAGCAGTTCCTTGCGTGACAGGTTTGCCACCGGGGAGCTGTTTTTT. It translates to CASSSLRDRFATGELFF.